Given below is one T cell receptor beta chain in context. The CDR3 totals 12 residues. CDR1 and CDR2 from the germline V gene are SGHNT and YYREEE (reference sequence). V was pared by 4 bases and J by 4 bases, with 9 bases between. The entry originates in a study of cytomegalovirus exposure and HLA in healthy donors. When sampled, the donors appeared nominally healthy, though they likely had unrecorded immune exposures. Researchers ran the PCR with 60 Vbeta and 13 Jbeta primers. Some clones are missing from TCRdb's copy, which holds only in-frame ones; the method was immunoSEQ multiplex PCR. The sample has roughly 56,000 clones; more than 70% are singletons.

The chain carries TRBV5-4 and TRBJ2-7; D may be TRBD2 (5 bases). The sequenced sample consisted of PBMCs. This TCR was recovered from a man aged 45 to 65 in good health and CMV-seropositive. The CDR3 loop is CASSREMYEQYF. The CDR3 bases are TGTGCCAGCAGCAGGGAGATGTACGAGCAGTACTTC.